This T cell receptor beta chain derives from a study of CD4 T cells in relation to SARS-CoV-2 and coronaviruses. Notes on this clone: The antigen is unknown.

The length of the CDR3 is 16 residues. V was pared by 0 bases and J by 3 bases, with 12 bases between. Germline CDR1 reads SGHRS; CDR2 reads YFSETQ. The assay was immunoSEQ multiplex PCR, and TCRdb's table has in-frame clones only and misses some. The table lists around 29,000 clones, 76% of them singletons. Unexposed donor CD4+ T cells date from about 2011-2018, before the COVID-19 pandemic. After around nine days of culture, CD4+ T cells were isolated. Testing used SARS-CoV-2 S/N and four cold-coronavirus spikes on unexposed-donor CD4+ T cells, cells permitting. The TCR was taken from a human donor in good health. The rearrangement uses TRBV5-1 and TRBJ1-4; possibly TRBD1 for D (5 bases). The sequencing input was CD4+ T cells from PBMCs, cultured in vitro. The CDR3 DNA reads as TGCGCCAGCAGCTTGGGGGTTCAGGGCCCTAATGAAAAACTGTTTTTT. This codes for CASSLGVQGPNEKLFF.